The 32 T cell receptor beta chains in this list originate from one sample, sequenced in a study of blood T cells in healthy people across ages. Alongside a J-beta primer mix, a sample-barcoded 5' primer served in a second PCR lasting about 7 to 12 cycles. TCRdb re-called the 5' RACE reads through MiXCR, storing one row per CDR3 protein. The repertoire holds 1.2 million to 1.5 million distinct CDR3 sequences, with around two fifths as singletons. What was sequenced was blood. The receptors were sampled from a young woman in good health.

Of note for this clonotype: This could be a read error, since a much larger clone is one nucleotide away. V is TRBV10-3 and J is TRBJ2-5; 7 bases line up with TRBD2. Gene TRBJ2-7 matches the end of the DNA better, so the J call may be wrong. Germline V gives CDR1 ENHRY, CDR2 SYGVKD. This CDR3 spans 13 amino acids. CDR3: CANSEGTNYEQYF. The CDR3, as DNA: TGTGCCAACAGTGAGGGGACTAACTACGAGCAGTACTTC.

This clonotype was observed a handful of times. The V gene is TRBV29-1, the J gene TRBJ2-7; D gene unclear. The germline V gene has CDR1 SQVTM and CDR2 ANQGSEA. The ends were cut back, 7 bases at V and 2 bases at J, with 12 bases in the middle. The length of the CDR3 is 12 residues. As DNA, the CDR3 is TGCAGCGGGCTGGACGGAACCTACGAGCAGTACTTC. Translated: CSGLDGTYEQYF.

This clonotype was found a few times. J is TRBJ1-2 and V is TRBV20-1, with D perhaps TRBD1 (5 bases). CDR3 length: 18 amino acids. The V and J ends lost 0 bases and 1 base respectively, with 21 bases between them. Germline V CDR1 and CDR2: DFQATT, SNEGSKA (reference sequence). The CDR3 DNA reads TGCAGTGCTAGAGACGTTTCAGGGTTCAGTTCCAATAACTATGGCTACACCTTC. Its translation: CSARDVSGFSSNNYGYTF.

The V gene is TRBV12-3 or TRBV12-4, the J gene TRBJ2-3; tentatively, D is TRBD1 (5 bases). V lost 5 bases and J lost 2, with 8 bases in between. The CDR3 sequence is 13 residues long. CDR3 amino acids: CASSVQVTDTQYF. CDR3 coding DNA: TGTGCCAGCAGTGTACAGGTCACAGATACGCAGTATTTT.

In its sample, this clonotype was seen many times. The J gene is TRBJ2-1, the V gene TRBV28; 7 nucleotides agree with TRBD2. The V and J ends lost 6 bases and 5 bases, in that order; junction bases with no gene match: 10. Germline V CDR1 and CDR2: MDHEN, SYDVKM. This CDR3 contains 15 residues. The CDR3: CASSVGAGDHNEQFF. The CDR3 bases are TGTGCCAGCAGCGTAGGGGCGGGAGACCACAATGAGCAGTTCTTC.

The table lists this clonotype with a few counts. This chain joins TRBV14 and TRBJ2-1; weak D call: TRBD2 (5 bases). This CDR3 comprises 16 residues. With 5 bases removed from V and 6 bases from J, the gap between germline ends came to 20 bases. Germline lookup yields CDR1 SGHDN and CDR2 FVKESK. CDR3 in amino acids: CASSWGAGRSGNEQFF. The CDR3, as DNA: TGTGCCAGCAGCTGGGGAGCCGGACGGTCGGGCAATGAGCAGTTCTTC.

This sequence joins TRBV4-1 and TRBJ2-1; D is possibly TRBD2 (6 bases). This CDR3 has 15 amino acids. The V end lost 1 base, the J end lost 2 bases, and 9 bases lay between the germline ends. The germline gives CDR1 MGHRA, CDR2 YSYEKL. The CDR3 reads CASSQVSGAYNEQFF. CDR3 nucleotide sequence: TGCGCCAGCAGCCAAGTGTCGGGAGCCTACAATGAGCAGTTCTTC.

This chain connects TRBV25-1 to TRBJ2-5; D remains ambiguous. V was trimmed by 5 bases and J by 4 bases, leaving 14 bases between them. The CDR3 has 14 amino acids. Per germline, CDR1 MGHDK and CDR2 SYGVNS. The chain's CDR3 is CASSNHRTGETQYF. The CDR3 DNA is TGTGCCAGCAGTAATCACCGAACGGGAGAGACCCAGTACTTC. Full variable domain (remainder filled in from reference TRBV25-1 and TRBJ2-5): EADIYQTPRYLVIGTGKKITLECSQTMGHDKMYWYQQDPGMELHLIHYSYGVNSTEKGDLSSESTVSRIRTEHFPLTLESARPSHTSQYLCASSNHRTGETQYFGPGTRLLVL.

This clonotype turned up a few times. The rearrangement joins TRBV7-9 to TRBJ1-2; 7 bases are a match to TRBD1. Germline V CDR1 and CDR2: SEHNR, FQNEAQ (reference sequence). J lost 0 bases, V lost 5 bases, and 12 bases had no gene match. This CDR3 is 17 amino acids long. The CDR3 here is CASSRTLTGIANYGYTF. CDR3 sequence (DNA): TGTGCCAGCAGCAGGACACTGACAGGGATCGCTAACTATGGCTACACCTTC.

The table lists this clonotype with a few counts. This chain connects TRBV10-2 to TRBJ2-5, with D maybe TRBD1 (5 bases). The CDR3 is made up of 13 amino acids. The germline V and J ends were trimmed by 6 bases and 11 bases, with 19 bases remaining between them. Germline CDR1 reads WSHSY; CDR2 reads SAAADI. The CDR3 DNA follows: TGCGCCAGCAGCGGCCAGCCAGGGAATGAGCAGTACTTC. Amino acids: CASSGQPGNEQYF.

A note on this clonotype: The junction does not match germline at one end; this may be a read error. This chain connects TRBV5-1 to TRBJ1-2; weak D call: TRBD1 (6 bases). The CDR3 runs 14 residues. Per germline, CDR1 SGHRS and CDR2 YFSETQ. CDR3 sequence reads: CASSLEGVSYGYTF. The CDR3 nucleotides are TGCGCTAGCAGCTTGGAGGGGGTATCCTATGGCTACACCTTC.

The rearrangement uses TRBV5-6 and TRBJ1-1; 7 nucleotides align to TRBD1. CDR3 size: 13 residues. V trimming: 2 bases; J trimming: 3 bases; junction bases outside the gene matches: 1. From germline, CDR1 is SGHDT and CDR2 YYEEEE. CDR3 DNA: TGTGCCAGCAGCTTCGACAGGGACACTGAAGCTTTCTTT. This translates into CASSFDRDTEAFF. Drawing the rest from reference TRBV5-6 and TRBJ1-1, the complete variable domain is DAGVTQSPTHLIKTRGQQVTLRCSPKSGHDTVSWYQQALGQGPQFIFQYYEEEERQRGNFPDRFSGHQFPNYSSELNVNALLLGDSALYLCASSFDRDTEAFFGQGTRLTVV.

Only a few counts were recorded for this clonotype. V usage is TRBV12-3 or TRBV12-4 and J usage is TRBJ1-1; D perhaps matches TRBD1 (6 bases). Trimming stripped 5 bases from V and 11 bases from J, with 15 bases between. This CDR3 is built from 12 residues. DNA for the CDR3: TGTGCCAGCAGTGTGGACAGAAGTACGGCTTTCTTT. Encoded protein: CASSVDRSTAFF.

V is TRBV28 and J is TRBJ1-4; no firm D call. V gave up 7 bases and J gave up 10 bases, with 10 bases separating them. This CDR3 contains 11 residues. CDR1 MDHEN and CDR2 SYDVKM come from the germline V gene. CDR3 residues: CASTGEGKLFF. The CDR3 coding sequence is TGTGCCAGCACCGGCGAGGGAAAACTGTTTTTT. Complete variable domain (other parts from reference TRBV28 and TRBJ1-4): DVKVTQSSRYLVKRTGEKVFLECVQDMDHENMFWYRQDPGLGLRLIYFSYDVKMKEKGDIPEGYSVSREKKERFSLILESASTNQTSMYLCASTGEGKLFFGSGTQLSVL.

This clonotype was seen a few times. V gene TRBV12-5 combines with J gene TRBJ2-3, with D tentatively TRBD2 (6 bases). This CDR3 is 14 amino acids long. V was trimmed by 7 bases and J by 6 bases, leaving 17 bases between them. Germline V CDR1 and CDR2: LGHNT, FRNRAP. The CDR3 nucleotides are TGTGCTAGTGCCACCAGTGGGGGGTCCGATACGCAGTATTTT. This encodes CASATSGGSDTQYF.

The rearrangement joins TRBV24-1 to TRBJ2-5; D gene ambiguous. V dropped 4 bases and J dropped 11 bases, with 25 bases sitting between them. CDR1 KGHDR and CDR2 SFDVKD come from the germline V gene. The CDR3 loop spans 16 amino acids. Here the CDR3 reads CATSDSDIRSCNEQYF. Written as DNA, the CDR3 is TGTGCCACCAGTGACTCTGACATCCGGTCCTGCAATGAGCAGTACTTC.

This chain's CDR3 is CASSGTRKNTEAFF. The CDR3 bases are TGTGCCAGCAGCGGGACAAGAAAGAACACTGAAGCTTTCTTT. The chain links TRBV2 to TRBJ1-1, with D perhaps matching TRBD1 (6 bases). The CDR3 is made up of 14 amino acids. Trimming shortened V by 6 bases and J by 1 base, and 12 bases separated the two germline ends. CDR1 is SNHLY, CDR2 FYNNEI, per germline.

The chain joins TRBV15 to TRBJ1-1, with D unclear. Germline values: CDR1 LNHNV, CDR2 YYDKDF (reference sequence). This CDR3 has 15 amino acids. V lost 5 bases, J lost 3 bases, and 16 bases lay in between. CDR3 nucleotide sequence: TGTGCCACCAGCTCTCGGACCCGGGCGGACACTGAAGCTTTCTTT. Its protein product is CATSSRTRADTEAFF.

This clonotype has a handful of counts. The chain employs TRBV3-1 and TRBJ2-1, with TRBD2 matching over 8 bases. The CDR3 spans 16 residues. The junction had 9 bases not matched to a gene; V was cut back by 2 bases and J by 6 bases. Per the germline V gene, CDR1 is LGHDT and CDR2 is YNNKEL (reference sequence). The CDR3 DNA follows: TGTGCCAGCAGCCAACCTGAGAGCGGGAGAGGCAATGAGCAGTTCTTC. Its translation: CASSQPESGRGNEQFF.

The genes are TRBV6-6 and TRBJ2-7; D may be TRBD2 (6 bases). The germline gives CDR1 MNHNY, CDR2 SVGAGI (reference sequence). This CDR3 spans 12 amino acids. The V end lost 7 bases, the J end lost 2 bases, and 9 bases lay between the germline ends. CDR3 in amino acids: CASNGGPYEQYF. CDR3 sequence (DNA): TGTGCCAGCAACGGGGGACCCTACGAGCAGTACTTC.

V usage is TRBV7-2 and J usage is TRBJ1-2; D unclear. The CDR3 runs to 16 residues. With 3 bases removed from V and 8 bases from J, the gap between germline ends came to 22 bases. CDR1 is SGHTA and CDR2 is FQGNSA in the germline V gene. The CDR3 sequence: CASSFIKVPVSGGYTF. In DNA, the CDR3 is TGTGCCAGCAGCTTTATAAAGGTTCCCGTGAGCGGGGGCTACACCTTC.

The chain has TRBV2 and TRBJ2-3; the match to TRBD2 covers 9 bases. The CDR3 runs to 15 residues. Germline V CDR1 and CDR2: SNHLY, FYNNEI. J gave up 2 bases and V 4 bases, and 4 bases lay outside the gene matches. The CDR3 region is CASSGLAADTDTQYF. The CDR3 region has the DNA TGTGCCAGCAGTGGACTAGCGGCCGACACAGATACGCAGTATTTT.

The CDR3: CASSAWGDPRGNEQYF. CDR3 DNA: TGTGCCAGCAGCGCCTGGGGGGACCCGAGAGGCAATGAGCAGTACTTC. V and J are TRBV7-2 and TRBJ2-1; a weak D match, TRBD2 (6 bases). The J call may be in error: the DNA end matches TRBJ2-7 better. Germline V gives CDR1 SGHTA, CDR2 FQGNSA. This CDR3 region has 16 residues.

The sample holds a few counts of this clonotype. The gene calls are TRBV6-1 and TRBJ1-2; D gene uncertain. The V and J ends lost 7 bases and 3 bases respectively, with 9 bases between them. The CDR3 runs 12 residues. Germline V gives CDR1 MNHNS, CDR2 SASEGT. The CDR3 DNA is TGTGCCAGCACCCCGGCTGACTATGGCTACACCTTC. Its protein is CASTPADYGYTF.

As DNA, the CDR3 is TGTGCCAGCAGTTACGGGTGGGGGACAGGGGGCGCGGAGACCCAGTACTTC. It specifies CASSYGWGTGGAETQYF. The chain is built from TRBV6-6 and TRBJ2-5; 12 nucleotides match TRBD1. Germline V gives CDR1 MNHNY, CDR2 SVGAGI (reference sequence). CDR3 size: 17 residues. V lost 2 bases, J lost 5 bases, and 9 bases stayed unmatched.

The chain employs TRBV14 and TRBJ2-7; D might be TRBD2 (6 bases). This CDR3 comprises 14 residues. Trimming stripped 4 bases from V and 2 bases from J, with 12 bases between. Germline V lookup: CDR1 SGHDN, CDR2 FVKESK. This CDR3 reads CASSPQPGAYEQYF. The DNA for the CDR3 is TGTGCCAGCAGCCCTCAACCGGGGGCCTACGAGCAGTACTTC.

The chain has TRBV7-9 and TRBJ2-3, with D tentatively TRBD2 (6 bases). This CDR3 region has 15 residues. Trimming took 4 bases from V and 3 from J, leaving 14 bases between them. The germline V gene encodes CDR1 SEHNR and CDR2 FQNEAQ (reference sequence). The CDR3 loop is CASSWVSGYTDTQYF. CDR3 in DNA: TGTGCCAGCAGCTGGGTTAGCGGCTATACAGATACGCAGTATTTT.

The chain has TRBV20-1 and TRBJ2-5; TRBD1 aligns across 7 bases. The V and J ends lost 4 bases and 4 bases, in that order; junction bases with no gene match: 0. This CDR3 comprises 11 residues. Looked up from germline, CDR1 is DFQATT and CDR2 is SNEGSKA (reference sequence). CDR3 DNA sequence: TGCAGTGCTAACAGGGGAGAGACCCAGTACTTC. It specifies CSANRGETQYF.

The chain has TRBV27 and TRBJ1-3; D is possibly TRBD1 (5 bases). Trimming pared 3 bases from V and 2 bases from J, leaving 14 bases between. Germline CDR1 is MNHEY and CDR2 is SMNVEV (reference sequence). This CDR3 spans 16 amino acids. The CDR3 sequence is CASSFEGPLAGNTIYF. The CDR3 region has the DNA TGTGCCAGCAGTTTTGAGGGGCCCTTGGCTGGAAACACCATATATTTT.

This clonotype was found a few times. V is TRBV4-2 and J is TRBJ1-2; tentative D call: TRBD1 (5 bases). V was pared by 0 bases and J by 3 bases, with 11 bases between. The V gene's germline CDR1 is LGHNA and CDR2 YNFKEQ. This CDR3 comprises 15 residues. Here the CDR3 DNA reads TGTGCCAGCAGCCAAGATCAGGGAAACTACTATGGCTACACCTTC. Its translation: CASSQDQGNYYGYTF.

Many counts were recorded for this clonotype. The rearrangement uses TRBV20-1 and TRBJ1-5, with TRBD1 as a possible D gene (6 bases). Germline V lookup: CDR1 DFQATT, CDR2 SNEGSKA (reference sequence). Deletions cut 1 base from V and 1 base from J, with 11 bases between. The length of the CDR3 is 15 residues. CDR3 DNA: TGCAGTGCTAGAGTCGGGGGGGCGAGCAATCAGCCCCAGCATTTT. This sequence encodes CSARVGGASNQPQHF.

As regards this clonotype: The junction differs from germline at one of its ends, possibly a read error. The rearrangement joins TRBV6-5 to TRBJ2-1, with 9 bases identical to TRBD2. The CDR3 runs 15 residues. The V gene's germline CDR1 is MNHEY and CDR2 SVGAGI. The CDR3 DNA sequence: TGTGCCAGCACTACCGGGACTAGCTCCAGAAATGGGCAGTTCTTC. Protein: CASTTGTSSRNGQFF.